These T cell receptor beta chains were read from a single sample in a study of T cell responses to AZD1222 COVID-19 vaccine. Clones were sequenced by immunoSEQ multiplex PCR, and TCRdb holds only the in-frame ones, with some missing. Here the sample spans 120,000 or so clones, 88% being singletons. This specimen consisted of peripheral blood, obtained on day 0 of MenACWY control vaccination. These receptors were taken from an adult in good health. CDR3s include the opening cysteine and the closing phenylalanine or tryptophan. Each record gives: J gene, clone size, D gene, V gene, CDR3 protein, CDR3 DNA. D genes are given only for firm matches. Clone size is given for some rows only: seen once, a few or many times, or a class if the clone is expanded.

J: TRBJ2-7; size: .; D: .; V: TRBV20-1; CDR3: CSAREYEQYF; DNA: TGCAGTGCTAGGGAATACGAGCAGTACTTC
J: TRBJ2-7; size: few; D: TRBD1; V: TRBV24-1; CDR3: CATSPTTGGFYEQYF; DNA: TGTGCCACCAGCCCAACGACAGGGGGCTTCTACGAGCAGTACTTC
J: TRBJ2-2; size: .; D: TRBD2; V: TRBV18; CDR3: CASSPHGLAGDGGELFF; DNA: TGTGCCAGCTCACCACACGGACTAGCGGGGGACGGCGGGGAGCTGTTTTTT
J: TRBJ1-1; size: .; D: .; V: TRBV7-3; CDR3: CASSLEGRTEAFF; DNA: TGTGCCAGCAGCTTAGAGGGACGGACTGAAGCTTTCTTT
J: TRBJ2-2; size: .; D: TRBD2; V: TRBV5-1; CDR3: CASSLSSGMSGELFF; DNA: TGCGCCAGCAGCTTGAGTAGCGGGATGTCCGGGGAGCTGTTTTTT
J: TRBJ1-2; size: .; D: .; V: TRBV7-8; CDR3: CASSFGGLDYGYTF; DNA: TGTGCCAGCAGCTTCGGGGGGCTAGACTATGGCTACACCTTC
J: TRBJ2-2; size: .; D: .; V: TRBV15; CDR3: CATSRAWENTGELFF; DNA: TGTGCCACCAGCAGGGCGTGGGAGAACACCGGGGAGCTGTTTTTT
J: TRBJ2-2; size: .; D: TRBD2; V: TRBV9; CDR3: CASSSRLAGRGTGELFF; DNA: TGTGCCAGCAGCTCCCGATTAGCGGGAAGGGGCACCGGGGAGCTGTTTTTT
J: TRBJ1-5; size: .; D: .; V: TRBV28; CDR3: CASSLRLGGLQPQHF; DNA: TGTGCCAGCAGTTTACGATTGGGGGGGCTTCAGCCCCAGCATTTT
J: TRBJ1-1; size: .; D: .; V: TRBV3-1/TRBV3-2; CDR3: CASSQAGGNPEAFF; DNA: TGTGCCAGCAGCCAAGCCGGAGGGAACCCTGAAGCTTTCTTT
J: TRBJ1-2; size: .; D: .; V: TRBV7-6; CDR3: CASSPGGQGYGYTF; DNA: TGTGCCAGCAGCCCCGGTGGGCAGGGGTACGGCTACACCTTC
J: TRBJ2-7; size: .; D: .; V: TRBV28; CDR3: CASSSAGAGGEQYF; DNA: TGTGCCAGCAGTTCAGCCGGGGCCGGCGGAGAGCAGTACTTC
J: TRBJ1-2; size: once; D: .; V: TRBV27; CDR3: CASSPGAGGYTF; DNA: TGTGCCAGCAGCCCGGGGGCGGGGGGCTACACCTTC
J: TRBJ2-5; size: .; D: .; V: TRBV20-1; CDR3: CSASSRVTQYF; DNA: TGCAGTGCGTCTTCTCGGGTGACCCAGTACTTC
J: TRBJ2-7; size: .; D: .; V: TRBV5-4; CDR3: CASSLPGSEQYF; DNA: TGTGCCAGCAGCTTGCCAGGGAGCGAGCAGTACTTC
J: TRBJ2-2; size: .; D: TRBD2; V: TRBV7-3; CDR3: CASSLSPSGNGELFF; DNA: TGTGCCAGCAGCTTAAGTCCTAGCGGGAACGGGGAGCTGTTTTTT
J: TRBJ1-1; size: .; D: .; V: TRBV19; CDR3: CASSIADRSRRAFF; DNA: TGTGCCAGTAGTATCGCGGACAGATCACGGAGGGCTTTCTTT
J: TRBJ2-7; size: .; D: .; V: TRBV28; CDR3: CASSLPGLDYYEQYF; DNA: TGTGCCAGCAGTTTACCGGGACTCGACTACTACGAGCAGTACTTC
J: TRBJ2-1; size: .; D: TRBD2; V: TRBV4-1; CDR3: CASSQEGPLAGGPLGDNEQFF; DNA: TGCGCCAGCAGCCAAGAGGGGCCGCTAGCGGGAGGTCCCCTTGGCGACAATGAGCAGTTCTTC
J: TRBJ2-7; size: .; D: .; V: TRBV9; CDR3: CASSREGGSYEQYF; DNA: TGTGCCAGCTCTCGTGAGGGCGGATCCTACGAGCAGTACTTC
J: TRBJ1-5; size: .; D: .; V: TRBV28; CDR3: CASNPDNQPQHF; DNA: TGTGCCAGCAATCCAGACAATCAGCCCCAGCATTTT
J: TRBJ1-4; size: once; D: .; V: TRBV5-5; CDR3: CASSQGPTNEKLFF; DNA: TGTGCCAGCAGCCAGGGGCCCACTAATGAAAAACTGTTTTTT
J: TRBJ1-2; size: .; D: .; V: TRBV2; CDR3: CASSEPREANYGYTF; DNA: TGTGCCAGCAGTGAACCCAGGGAAGCTAACTATGGCTACACCTTC
J: TRBJ2-3; size: .; D: .; V: TRBV30; CDR3: CAWSGRVGDTQYF; DNA: TGTGCCTGGAGTGGCAGGGTGGGAGATACGCAGTATTTT
J: TRBJ1-5; size: .; D: .; V: TRBV27; CDR3: CASSLRAGDNQPQHF; DNA: TGTGCCAGCAGTTTAAGGGCCGGGGACAATCAGCCCCAGCATTTT
J: TRBJ1-5; size: .; D: TRBD1; V: TRBV24-1; CDR3: CATSETTGGGSNQPQHF; DNA: TGTGCCACCAGTGAAACGACAGGGGGCGGAAGCAATCAGCCCCAGCATTTT
J: TRBJ2-7; size: .; D: .; V: TRBV30; CDR3: CAWSVSVTAYEQYF; DNA: TGTGCCTGGAGTGTGTCTGTGACGGCCTACGAGCAGTACTTC